Listed here are 31 T cell receptor beta chains from one sample, sequenced in a study of blood T cell repertoires in COVID-19. Profiled with immunoSEQ multiplex PCR; TCRdb holds only in-frame clones, not every one. This sample carries 240,000 or so clones, roughly four fifths of them seen once, and the ten largest clones take about 1.9%. The sequencing input was peripheral blood. These receptors were collected from a woman older than 75 with acute or convalescent COVID-19.

The chain combines TRBV18 with TRBJ2-3; 15 bases line up with TRBD2. The length of the CDR3 is 17 residues. From germline, CDR1 is KGHSH and CDR2 LQKENI. V gave up 3 bases and J gave up 4 bases; unmatched junction bases: 5. The CDR3 DNA sequence: TGTGCCAGCTCACCCCCCGGACTAGCGGGGGGGGCAGATACGCAGTATTTT. Encoded protein: CASSPPGLAGGADTQYF.

CDR3 nucleotides: TGTGCGACTAAAAACAGGCGGGACTTAAACACCGGGGAGCTGTTTTTT. Translated: CATKNRRDLNTGELFF. This sequence joins TRBV19 and TRBJ2-2; D perhaps matches TRBD2 (6 bases). Germline CDR1 LNHDA, CDR2 SQIVND (reference sequence). The CDR3 loop spans 16 amino acids.

The J gene is TRBJ1-2, the V gene TRBV28; 8 positions agree with TRBD1. The junction had 19 bases not matched to a gene; V was cut back by 5 bases and J by 14 bases. The CDR3 has 15 amino acids. CDR1 and CDR2 from the germline V gene are MDHEN and SYDVKM. The DNA for the CDR3 is TGTGCCAGCAGTCCGTCCCTGGACAGGGACCCTGTAAATACCTTC. This gives the protein CASSPSLDRDPVNTF.

The chain carries TRBV5-1 and TRBJ2-1; 13 bases match TRBD2. CDR1 is SGHRS and CDR2 is YFSETQ in the germline V gene. This CDR3 is built from 17 residues. V was pared by 4 bases and J by 5 bases, with 9 bases of the junction left unmatched. The CDR3 sequence is CASSLRLAGGRNNEQFF. The CDR3 DNA follows: TGCGCCAGCAGCCTAAGACTAGCGGGAGGCCGAAACAATGAGCAGTTCTTC.

Remarks on this clone: This CDR3 is also generated by other DNA sequences in the sample. This chain uses TRBV5-1 with TRBJ2-2, with 8 nucleotides matching TRBD2. CDR1 is SGHRS, CDR2 YFSETQ, per germline. CDR3 length: 14 amino acids. V lost 3 bases to trimming and J lost 3 bases; unmatched junction nucleotides: 1. The CDR3 nucleotides read TGCGCCAGCAGCTCGGGGGGGCACACCGGGGAGCTGTTTTTT. Its protein product is CASSSGGHTGELFF.

The chain uses TRBV5-8 and TRBJ2-5; 8 bases agree with TRBD1. Germline CDR1 and CDR2: SGHTS and YDEGEE. V lost 7 bases, J lost 5 bases, and 10 bases stayed unmatched. The CDR3 contains 14 residues. Here the CDR3 reads CASGAQGAGETQYF. CDR3 in DNA: TGTGCCAGCGGAGCGCAGGGGGCGGGGGAGACCCAGTACTTC. Supplemented by reference TRBV5-8 and TRBJ2-5, the full variable domain reads EAGVTQSPTHLIKTRGQQATLRCSPISGHTSVYWYQQALGLGLQFLLWYDEGEERNRGNFPPRFSGRQFPNYSSELNVNALELEDSALYLCASGAQGAGETQYFGPGTRLLVL.

The gene calls are TRBV5-6 and TRBJ1-1; 8 nucleotides match TRBD1. V was pared by 1 base and J by 0 bases, with 2 bases of the junction left unmatched. The CDR3 spans 15 residues. Looked up from germline, CDR1 is SGHDT and CDR2 is YYEEEE. Here the CDR3 reads CASSLRTGMNTEAFF. The CDR3 bases are TGTGCCAGCAGCTTGAGGACAGGGATGAACACTGAAGCTTTCTTT.

The chain recombines TRBV7-9 with TRBJ1-2; 7 nucleotides match TRBD1. The CDR3 has 14 amino acids. Germline lookup yields CDR1 SEHNR and CDR2 FQNEAQ (reference sequence). V was clipped by 1 base and J by 3 bases; unmatched bases: 2. The CDR3 spells CASSLGTGHYGYTF. The CDR3 coding sequence is TGTGCCAGCAGCTTAGGGACAGGACACTATGGCTACACCTTC. Supplemented by reference TRBV7-9 and TRBJ1-2, the full variable domain reads DTGVSQNPRHKITKRGQNVTFRCDPISEHNRLYWYRQTLGQGPEFLTYFQNEAQLEKSRLLSDRFSAERPKGSFSTLEIQRTEQGDSAMYLCASSLGTGHYGYTFGSGTRLTVV.

J is TRBJ2-3 and V is TRBV24-1; TRBD1 matches at 9 bases. The CDR3 sequence is 15 residues long. The J segment lost 9 bases and the V segment lost 2 bases, leaving 8 bases of the junction unmatched. CDR1 is KGHDR, CDR2 SFDVKD, per germline. Written as DNA, the CDR3 is TGTGCCACCAGTGATTCCGGGACAGGGATAGTCACGCAGTATTTT. It specifies CATSDSGTGIVTQYF.

The chain is built from TRBV25-1 and TRBJ2-7; D not certain. The CDR3 extends over 15 amino acids. Trimming left V 3 bases short and J 5 bases short, with 17 bases between. CDR1 and CDR2 (germline): MGHDK, SYGVNS. DNA for the CDR3: TGTGCCAGCAGTGAGACTTTGCTTACGTCCGACGAGCAGTACTTC. Residues: CASSETLLTSDEQYF.

The chain links TRBV5-4 to TRBJ2-7; no firm D call. The germline gives CDR1 SGHNT, CDR2 YYREEE (reference sequence). V was pared by 3 bases and J by 3 bases, with 13 bases between. The CDR3 loop spans 14 amino acids. The DNA for the CDR3 is TGTGCCAGCAGCTCTGGAGTGTACGGCTACGAGCAGTACTTC. It translates to CASSSGVYGYEQYF. Full variable domain (outside the CDR3, taken from reference TRBV5-4 and TRBJ2-7): ETGVTQSPTHLIKTRGQQVTLRCSSQSGHNTVSWYQQALGQGPQFIFQYYREEENGRGNFPPRFSGLQFPNYSSELNVNALELDDSALYLCASSSGVYGYEQYFGPGTRLTVT.

The V gene is TRBV2, the J gene TRBJ1-3; 7 nucleotides line up with TRBD1. Germline V lookup: CDR1 SNHLY, CDR2 FYNNEI. CDR3 length: 13 residues. J lost 2 bases, V lost 6 bases, and 1 base had no gene match. CDR3 loop: CASRGTAGNTIYF. CDR3 bases: TGTGCCAGCAGGGGGACAGCTGGAAACACCATATATTTT.

This clone appeared many times. V usage is TRBV7-2 and J usage is TRBJ2-1, with 11 bases aligning to TRBD2. The V and J ends lost 3 bases and 5 bases, in that order; junction bases with no gene match: 0. The CDR3 is 14 residues long. From germline, CDR1 is SGHTA and CDR2 FQGNSA. CDR3 in amino acids: CASSLGLADNEQFF. The CDR3 nucleotides are TGTGCCAGCAGCTTGGGACTAGCGGACAATGAGCAGTTCTTC. The complete variable domain, with remaining parts taken from reference TRBV7-2 and TRBJ2-1, reads GAGVSQSPSNKVTEKGKDVELRCDPISGHTALYWYRQSLGQGLEFLIYFQGNSAPDKSGLPSDRFSAERTGGSVSTLTIQRTQQEDSAVYLCASSLGLADNEQFFGPGTRLTVL.

The chain uses TRBV4-3 and TRBJ2-7, with D perhaps TRBD1 (6 bases). The CDR3 extends over 15 amino acids. Trimming pared 1 base from V and 1 base from J, leaving 11 bases between. CDR1 LGHNA and CDR2 YSLEER come from the germline V gene. CDR3 sequence (DNA): TGCGCCAGCAGCCAAGGCAGGGGTCCTTCCTACGAGCAGTACTTC. Protein: CASSQGRGPSYEQYF.

The chain is built from TRBV4-1 and TRBJ2-1; weak D call: TRBD2 (6 bases). The CDR3 sequence is 19 residues long. CDR1 and CDR2 (germline): MGHRA, YSYEKL. With 2 bases removed from V and 2 bases from J, the gap between germline ends came to 22 bases. The CDR3 here is CASSQTSLVLAVPYNEQFF. The DNA for the CDR3 is TGCGCCAGCAGCCAAACAAGCCTAGTTTTAGCGGTCCCCTACAATGAGCAGTTCTTC.

V and J are TRBV12-3 or TRBV12-4 and TRBJ1-6; TRBD1 aligns across 7 bases. The CDR3 has 13 residues. The junction had 3 bases not matched to a gene; V was cut back by 6 bases and J by 7 bases. CDR3 coding DNA: TGTGCCAGCAGGACAGGGCGGAATTCACCCCTCCACTTT. It is translated as CASRTGRNSPLHF.

Details on this clone: Relative to the germline gene, one junction end is altered; a read error may explain this. The V and J genes are TRBV7-8 and TRBJ2-2, with D possibly being TRBD2 (5 bases). Germline V gene lookup returns CDR1 SGHVS and CDR2 FQNEAQ. The CDR3 has 16 residues. This CDR3 reads CASSRGTSGPTGKLFF. CDR3 nucleotides: TGTGCCAGCAGCAGAGGCACTAGTGGGCCCACCGGGAAGCTGTTTTTT.

A word on this clone: Possible read error: a much larger clone is one base away. V and J are TRBV12-3 or TRBV12-4 and TRBJ1-2; no firm D call. The CDR3 has 12 residues. For the CDR3, the DNA is TGTGCCGGCAGTTTAACCCAGTATGGCTACACCTTC. It specifies CAGSLTQYGYTF.

This chain's CDR3 is CAISDGTTLEETQYF. In DNA, the CDR3 is TGTGCCATCAGTGACGGGACAACCCTGGAAGAGACCCAGTACTTC. The chain combines TRBV10-3 with TRBJ2-5, with D perhaps matching TRBD1 (6 bases). Germline CDR1 is ENHRY and CDR2 is SYGVKD. This CDR3 has 15 amino acids. Trimming left V 3 bases short and J 3 bases short, with 14 bases between.

In its sample, this clone was seen once. This chain uses TRBV7-9 with TRBJ2-2; tentatively, D is TRBD2 (5 bases). From germline, CDR1 is SEHNR and CDR2 FQNEAQ (reference sequence). The CDR3 is 18 residues long. V dropped 4 bases and J dropped 1 base, with 19 bases sitting between them. The CDR3 region is CASSSWGARGLNTGELFF. CDR3 DNA: TGTGCCAGCAGCTCCTGGGGTGCGAGAGGACTGAACACCGGGGAGCTGTTTTTT.

J is TRBJ1-1 and V is TRBV6-6, with D possibly matching TRBD1 (5 bases). CDR1 is MNHNY and CDR2 is SVGAGI in the germline V gene (reference sequence). Trimming stripped 7 bases from V and 0 bases from J, with 12 bases between. The CDR3 totals 14 residues. The CDR3 loop is CASNLRGMNTEAFF. As DNA, the CDR3 is TGTGCCAGCAACCTACGGGGGATGAACACTGAAGCTTTCTTT.

This sequence joins TRBV12-3 or TRBV12-4 and TRBJ1-2; possibly TRBD1 for D (6 bases). The ends were cut back, 6 bases at V and 8 bases at J, with 13 bases in the middle. The CDR3 totals 12 residues. CDR3 sequence: CASSSDSGGYTF. CDR3 in DNA: TGTGCCAGCAGCTCGGACAGCGGCGGCTACACCTTC.

CDR3 nucleotides: TGTGCCAGCAGTTTCCCCAGGGGGGATGGCTACACCTTC. Encoded protein: CASSFPRGDGYTF. This chain connects TRBV27 to TRBJ1-2; 7 positions agree with TRBD1. Germline CDR1 MNHEY, CDR2 SMNVEV (reference sequence). The CDR3 contains 13 residues. V gave up 3 bases and J gave up 6 bases; unmatched junction bases: 4.

The chain carries TRBV4-2 and TRBJ2-1, with 16 nucleotides matching TRBD2. This CDR3 has 17 amino acids. The germline V gene has CDR1 LGHNA and CDR2 YNFKEQ. The junction had 5 bases not matched to a gene; V was cut back by 2 bases and J by 7 bases. CDR3 region: CASSQTGTSGRENEQFF. As DNA, the CDR3 is TGTGCCAGCAGCCAAACGGGGACTAGCGGGAGGGAGAATGAGCAGTTCTTC.

The chain is built from TRBV3-1 (or the pseudogene TRBV3-2) and TRBJ1-2, with 7 nucleotides matching TRBD1. Germline CDR1 is LGHDT and CDR2 is YNNKEL (reference sequence). The CDR3 spans 15 residues. After removal of 5 bases from V and 0 bases from J, the junction contained 6 bases not matched to a gene. Here the CDR3 DNA reads TGTGCCAGCAGCTCGTGGGACAGCTCTAACTATGGCTACACCTTC. Residues: CASSSWDSSNYGYTF.

This chain links TRBV28 with TRBJ1-2, with D perhaps matching TRBD1 (5 bases). Per the germline V gene, CDR1 is MDHEN and CDR2 is SYDVKM. V shed 6 bases and J shed 7 bases, with 18 bases lying between them. The CDR3 spans 14 residues. CDR3 region: CASRLLVQGFGYTF. The DNA for the CDR3 is TGTGCCAGCAGGCTCCTGGTCCAGGGTTTTGGCTACACCTTC.

The CDR3 bases are TGTGCCAGCAGCTTGGGGGGACAGGGAGGTGAAGACACCATATATTTT. It encodes CASSLGGQGGEDTIYF. V and J are TRBV5-4 and TRBJ1-3; 9 nucleotides align to TRBD1. With V trimmed by 0 bases and J by 8 bases, 9 bases remained unmatched. There are 16 residues in the CDR3. Germline assignment: CDR1 SGHNT and CDR2 YYREEE (reference sequence).

This clone was seen once. The rearrangement joins TRBV6-5 to TRBJ2-2, with D possibly TRBD1 on 7 matching bases. V was pared by 4 bases and J by 5 bases, with 14 bases between. Germline V gene data show CDR1 as MNHEY and CDR2 as SVGAGI. The CDR3 runs to 15 residues. The DNA for the CDR3 is TGTGCCAGCAGTTCCCCAGGGGGGTTGACCGGGGAGCTGTTTTTT. It is translated as CASSSPGGLTGELFF.

The chain recombines TRBV2 with TRBJ1-3; 8 bases match TRBD1. Trimming at V came to 7 bases and at J to 9 bases, leaving 8 bases not matched to a gene. The CDR3 extends over 13 amino acids. The V gene's germline CDR1 is SNHLY and CDR2 FYNNEI. The DNA for the CDR3 is TGTGCCAGCACTAGGACAGGGCGGAGCACCATATATTTT. This codes for CASTRTGRSTIYF.

The chain combines TRBV15 with TRBJ2-7; 7 bases map to TRBD2. With 0 bases clipped from V and 4 bases from J, the junction kept 6 bases outside the gene matches. Germline V gene data show CDR1 as LNHNV and CDR2 as YYDKDF (reference sequence). This CDR3 has 15 residues. The CDR3 nucleotides read TGTGCCACCAGCAGAGATGGCGCTAGCGGATACGAGCAGTACTTC. Translating gives CATSRDGASGYEQYF.

This clone was seen more than once but under ten times. The V and J genes are TRBV7-8 and TRBJ2-3; unclear D gene. With 1 base removed from V and 1 base from J, the gap between germline ends came to 9 bases. Germline values: CDR1 SGHVS, CDR2 FQNEAQ. This CDR3 contains 15 residues. The CDR3 nucleotides are TGTGCCAGCAGCTTAGGATCTGGGCGCACAGATACGCAGTATTTT. Residues: CASSLGSGRTDTQYF.